This T cell receptor (beta chain) originates from a study of cytomegalovirus exposure and HLA in healthy donors. Study-wide findings and caveats: Using a false discovery rate of 0.05, a later analysis showed that around 16,000 TCR beta sequences were associated with HLA alleles. V- and J-gene trimming in TCR beta was tied to a missense DCLRE1C variant by an analysis performed later. Presence/absence comparisons presumed near-even sequencing depth among donors.

CDR1 and CDR2 (germline): MRHNA, SNTAGT. V lost 2 bases, J lost 7 bases, and 14 bases lay in between. CDR3 size: 15 residues. A multiplex PCR was run with 60 Vbeta primers and 13 Jbeta primers. Authors' methods: Later work found 65 million to 85 million unique TCR beta chains, with about 10 million shared. Libraries were prepared by immunoSEQ multiplex PCR; TCRdb keeps only in-frame clonotypes and omits some of them. The V and J calls and the clone size are those of that table, but D and trimming were determined from the DNA. The sample consists of approximately 150,000 clones, roughly three quarters of them appearing once. In its sample, this clone was seen a few times. What it binds is unknown.

This chain uses TRBV6-4 with TRBJ2-2; D unclear. Sequencing was carried out using PBMCs. The sequence was obtained from a woman between 40 and 55 years old in good health and CMV-seronegative. CDR3 in DNA: TGTGCCAGCAGTGACCCGACCTCGGAGTACGGGGAGCTGTTTTTT. Protein sequence: CASSDPTSEYGELFF.